Included here is one T cell receptor beta chain sequence, with context. This clonotype came up many times. Its antigen has not been determined. Base qualities are not at hand, and no much larger clone is one base apart. RNA was extracted from bulk unsorted tissue and checked for quality with a NanoDrop ND-1000 and an Agilent 2100. Normal lung samples were distant non-tumor tissue taken more than 3 cm from the tumor edge. All donors had newly diagnosed lung cancer, had not received prior chemotherapy, and were admitted for thoracic surgery in China between August and November 2014. Anyone who had undergone radiotherapy or chemotherapy before, or who had another cancer at the same time, was left out of the study. Surgical tissue pieces of about 1-2 cm3 were preserved in RNAlater solution and stored at -80 °C until use. The library was prepared using multiplex PCR. Sequenced using an Illumina HiSeq 2500. TCRbeta libraries were constructed through three rounds of nested PCR with primers (Table S4) according to protocols modified from ARM-PCR. Before sequencing, PCR products of 200-500 bp were cut from the gel and purified using the QIAquick gel extraction kit. The paper's data handling went like this. Reads were cleaned with Trimmomatic, merged with FLASH into complete CDR3 sequences, and assigned to V(D)J germline segments with MiTCR. Clonal diversity was calculated as the inverse Simpson's index using VDJtools. In-frame sequences lacking a premature stop codon were counted as productive reads. In-frame beta chains were kept once TCRdb had trimmed the public reads at Q25 with fastp and called clones with MiXCR. All rows with the same CDR3 protein become a single entry with the most common DNA and genes. TCRdb, not the original authors, processed these V and J calls. The sample contains 40,000 to 45,000 distinct CDR3 sequences, approximately 60% of them found a single time. The top ten clonotypes cover roughly 19% of the sample.

CDR1 and CDR2 (DFQATT, SNEGSKA) derive from the germline V gene (reference sequence). The junction shows trimming of 3 bases on V and 2 bases on J, plus 17 bases between the germline ends. The CDR3 spans 15 residues, from the cysteine through the phenylalanine. The DNA shown is the 45-base CDR3, in frame from base 1. This record belongs to a study of tumor and adjacent non-tumor tissue in lung cancer (dated by TCRdb to the late 2010s). As for the study more broadly: Patients with adenocarcinoma (roughly 12), squamous cell carcinoma (2) and small cell lung cancer (1) were included in the cohort. For each patient, one tumor sample and one normal lung sample were taken, giving thirty paired specimens that underwent TCRbeta CDR3 sequencing. The study compared bulk TCRbeta repertoires between lung tumor tissue and matched distant non-tumor lung tissue from about 14 lung cancer patients. Among the roughly 15 patients, ages ranged from roughly 30 to 85 years, around ten were men and 5 were women, and disease was TNM stage I to III. Sequencing produced about 130,000,000 productive TCRbeta reads in total, an average of about 4.17 million reads per sample. Findings and caveats that apply to the study as a whole: The top 100 clones made up a significantly larger cumulative share of the repertoire in normal lung than in tumor tissue. Only around 14 patients were in the cohort, and the authors stated that larger samples and more detailed clinical data are needed. TCR diversity was significantly higher in younger patients, and higher tumor TCR diversity was associated with shorter overall and disease-free survival. The sequencing platform is not named in the methods, and unique molecular identifiers are not mentioned. Peripheral blood was not sequenced, so blood TCRbeta repertoires in these lung cancer patients were not examined. Significantly higher TCR diversity (inverse Simpson) was observed in tumor tissue than in normal lung tissue (around 450 vs 150, P = 0.0075, Mann-Whitney U test).

The TCR originated in a woman in her thirties or forties with non-small cell lung cancer. Sequenced material: distant non-tumor lung tissue. The chain joins TRBV20-1 to TRBJ2-7; the D gene is perhaps TRBD1, from 5 matching bases. The sequence in DNA is TGCAGTGCTAGTCACGCTGGCAGGGCAGCCTACGAGCAGTACTTC. Its amino acids are CSASHAGRAAYEQYF.